One T cell receptor beta chain is described in this entry. Original analysis: Nucleated cell number was recorded as an estimate derived from reference gene primer amplification. The method was immunoSEQ multiplex PCR; TCRdb's version includes in-frame clones alone and lacks a portion of them. D and trimming come from the DNA, and the V and J calls and clone size come from that table. The table shows 240,000 or so clones, with around four fifths occurring only once. The sample comes from a study of blood T cell repertoires in COVID-19. J was trimmed by 4 bases and V by 2 bases; bases with no gene match: 9. CDR1 and CDR2 (germline): SNHLY, FYNNEI. The CDR3 runs 16 residues.

The J gene is TRBJ2-5, the V gene TRBV2; TRBD2 aligns across 8 bases. The source of this sequence is a man younger than 45 who had recovered from COVID-19. The specimen sequenced was peripheral blood. The CDR3 region is CASSEWGGGTSETQYF. As DNA, the CDR3 is TGTGCCAGCAGTGAATGGGGCGGGGGGACCTCAGAGACCCAGTACTTC. Combining the CDR3 with reference TRBV2 and TRBJ2-5 gives the whole variable domain EPEVTQTPSHQVTQMGQEVILRCVPISNHLYFYWYRQILGQKVEFLVSFYNNEISEKSEIFDDQFSVERPDGSNFTLKIRSTKLEDSAMYFCASSEWGGGTSETQYFGPGTRLLVL.